This is a list of T cell receptor beta chains from one sample in a study of patients and donors after allogeneic stem cell transplantation. TCRdb reprocessed the RT-PCR reads with MiXCR, giving one entry per CDR3 protein. This repertoire shows 190,000 or so distinct CDR3 sequences, around two fifths found once; its top ten account for about 9.9%. The specimen sequenced was blood, either unsorted or a sorted T cell fraction (not recorded which). The receptors originated from a human donor who was either an allogeneic HSCT recipient or a stem cell or donor lymphocyte infusion donor (not recorded which). It is not recorded whose cells these are; they may come from a transplant donor. Both conserved end residues are part of each CDR3. The D gene is left open where the match is weak. Where a row states a size, it is once, few, many or the class of an expanded clone; other rows omit it.

once	TRBV6-6	TRBJ1-5	TRBD1	TGTGCCAGCAGTGACAGGGGGGGTAGCAATCAGCCCCAGCATTTT	CASSDRGGSNQPQHF
NA	TRBV28	TRBJ2-7	NA	TGTGCCAGCAGTTTATTGATTCGCTACGAGCAGTACTTC	CASSLLIRYEQYF
NA	TRBV30	TRBJ1-5	NA	TGTGCCTGGAGTATGGGGGGTGATCAGCCCCAGCATTTT	CAWSMGGDQPQHF
NA	TRBV12-3/TRBV12-4	TRBJ1-2	NA	TGTGCCAGCAGCGACAGGACCAATACTAACTATGGCTACACCTTC	CASSDRTNTNYGYTF
few	TRBV4-1	TRBJ2-7	TRBD2	TGCGCCAGCAGCCAGACTAGCGGGGGGACTACCTACGAGCAGTACTTC	CASSQTSGGTTYEQYF
few	TRBV7-2	TRBJ1-2	NA	TGTGCCAGCAGCTCCGACAGGAATTTTAACTATGGCTACACCTTC	CASSSDRNFNYGYTF
NA	TRBV10-3	TRBJ2-7	NA	TGTGCCATCAACCCCGATGGACCGTTCAGCGAGCAGTACTTC	CAINPDGPFSEQYF
NA	TRBV28	TRBJ1-2	TRBD1	TGTGCCAGCAGTGGGACAGGGACCACGGGCTATGGCTACACCTTC	CASSGTGTTGYGYTF
NA	TRBV12-3/TRBV12-4	TRBJ2-5	NA	TGTGCCAGCAGTTCGACTAGATGGGAAGAGACCCAGTACTTC	CASSSTRWEETQYF
few	TRBV7-3	TRBJ1-1	NA	TGTGCCAGCAGCCCAAGTCGGGGCATGAACACTGAAGCTTTCTTT	CASSPSRGMNTEAFF
NA	TRBV12-3/TRBV12-4	TRBJ2-1	TRBD1	TGTGCCAGCAGGGACCGGGACAGCTCCTACAATGAGCAGTTCTTC	CASRDRDSSYNEQFF
NA	TRBV12-3/TRBV12-4	TRBJ1-1	TRBD1	TGTGCCAGCAGTCGACAGGGGCCGTACACTGAAGCTTTCTTT	CASSRQGPYTEAFF
few	TRBV20-1	TRBJ1-1	NA	TGCAGTGCTCCCGACACCGGGAACACTGAAGCTTTCTTT	CSAPDTGNTEAFF
NA	TRBV28	TRBJ2-7	TRBD2	TGTGCCAGCAGATTAGCGGGGGGGCTTCGGGAGCAGTACTTC	CASRLAGGLREQYF
few	TRBV30	TRBJ1-2	NA	TGTGCCTGGAGTCCATACACGAACTATGGCTACACCTTC	CAWSPYTNYGYTF
NA	TRBV9	TRBJ1-4	NA	TGTGCCAGCAGCGAGACCTACAGCTATAATGAAAAACTGTTTTTT	CASSETYSYNEKLFF
NA	TRBV20-1	TRBJ2-7	NA	TGCAGTGCTAGAGATCGCAAGAGCTCCTACGAGCAGTACTTC	CSARDRKSSYEQYF
NA	TRBV4-2	TRBJ2-2	NA	TGTGCCACGCGGCCGGGCACCGGGGAGCTGTTTTTT	CATRPGTGELFF
few	TRBV4-3	TRBJ1-5	NA	TGCGCCAGCAGCCCCTATCGGGACGGGGGATTACCCCAGCATTTT	CASSPYRDGGLPQHF
NA	TRBV7-9	TRBJ1-2	NA	TGTGCCAGCAGCTTCCCCCGGAACAGGGCCAGGGACTATGGCTACACCTTC	CASSFPRNRARDYGYTF
NA	TRBV29-1	TRBJ1-2	NA	TGCAGCGTTGAGGGCTACACCTTC	CSVEGYTF
few	TRBV10-3	TRBJ1-5	NA	TGTGCCATCAGTGAGGACGGGCCCTTTGGGCCCCAGCATTTT	CAISEDGPFGPQHF
NA	TRBV24-1	TRBJ1-1	NA	TGTGCCACCAGTGACTCGGGACTTTCGAACACTGAAGCTTTCTTT	CATSDSGLSNTEAFF
NA	TRBV12-3/TRBV12-4	TRBJ1-1	NA	TGTGCCAGCAGACAGACAGGGAACACTGAAGCTTTCTTT	CASRQTGNTEAFF
NA	TRBV5-1	TRBJ2-5	TRBD2	TGCGCCAGCATCTCAGGACTAGACCTTCAAGAGACCCAGTACTTC	CASISGLDLQETQYF
NA	TRBV21-1	TRBJ1-5	NA	TGTGCCAGCAGCAAAGTCGGCAGTCTTAGCAATCAGCCCCAGCATTTT	CASSKVGSLSNQPQHF
NA	TRBV10-3	TRBJ2-1	NA	TGTGCCATCAGGGTCACCAACAATGAGCAGTTCTTC	CAIRVTNNEQFF
NA	TRBV28	TRBJ1-4	NA	TGTGCCAGCAGTTTATTGGGTGGAAAACTGTTTTTT	CASSLLGGKLFF
NA	TRBV5-1	TRBJ1-1	TRBD1	TGCGCCAGCACCCGGACAGGGGGGAACACTGAAGCTTTCTTT	CASTRTGGNTEAFF
NA	TRBV27	TRBJ2-5	TRBD2	TGTGCCAGCGCGGGACTAGCGGAGACCCAGTACTTC	CASAGLAETQYF
NA	TRBV5-1	TRBJ1-1	NA	TGCGCCAGCAGCTCCGTCCTGACGGTAAACACTGAAGCTTTCTTT	CASSSVLTVNTEAFF
NA	TRBV5-1	TRBJ2-7	NA	TGCGCCAGCAGCTTGGTCCGTTCCTCCTACGAGCAGTACTTC	CASSLVRSSYEQYF
NA	TRBV2	TRBJ2-7	TRBD1	TGTGCCAGCAGGGAATTCACAGGGGCCCCTTTCTACGAGCAGTACTTC	CASREFTGAPFYEQYF
NA	TRBV7-2	TRBJ2-1	NA	TGTGCCAGCAGCTTTGCGGGGGCCCTTAGCTCCTACAATGAGCAGTTCTTC	CASSFAGALSSYNEQFF
NA	TRBV15	TRBJ1-1	NA	TGTGCCACCAGCAGAGATCTGCCAAGCACTGAAGCTTTCTTT	CATSRDLPSTEAFF
NA	TRBV5-1	TRBJ2-7	TRBD1	TGCGCCAGCAGCCCCTGGACAGGGAGATACGAGCAGTACTTC	CASSPWTGRYEQYF
NA	TRBV9	TRBJ1-1	TRBD1	TGTGCCAGCAGCCCAGGGGGCGCGGAGGAAGCTTTCTTT	CASSPGGAEEAFF
NA	TRBV27	TRBJ1-2	NA	TGTGCCAGCAGTTTCACTGTCCCCCAAGGGGTGGTATGCTACACCTTC	CASSFTVPQGVVCYTF
few	TRBV24-1	TRBJ1-1	TRBD1	TGTGCCACCCCGGGGACAGGGAACACTGAAGCTTTCTTT	CATPGTGNTEAFF
NA	TRBV29-1	TRBJ1-5	NA	TGCAGCGTGAAGCACAGGAATCAGCCCCAGCATTTT	CSVKHRNQPQHF
NA	TRBV20-1	TRBJ2-1	NA	TGCAGTGCTAGAGGGGGCGGGGCCGCCTACAATGAGCAGTTCTTC	CSARGGGAAYNEQFF
NA	TRBV28	TRBJ1-2	NA	TGTGCCAGCAGTTTGGGGCCAGCCCCCTGGGGTAGCTACACCTTC	CASSLGPAPWGSYTF
NA	TRBV7-9	TRBJ2-3	NA	TGTGCCGTAGGGACAGATACGCAGTATTTT	CAVGTDTQYF
NA	TRBV5-1	TRBJ1-4	NA	TGCGCCAGCAGCCGGCCGACCTCGGCAACTAATGAAAAACTGTTTTTT	CASSRPTSATNEKLFF
NA	TRBV5-1	TRBJ2-2	NA	TGCGCCAGCAGCACGGGTGCCGGGGAGCTGTTTTTT	CASSTGAGELFF
NA	TRBV20-1	TRBJ1-3	NA	TGCAGTGCTAGGGATCCTGGGGCCCCCAACACCATATATTTT	CSARDPGAPNTIYF
NA	TRBV10-3	TRBJ1-2	NA	TGTGCCATCAGTGGACGACAGGCCGCTAACTATGGCTACACCTTC	CAISGRQAANYGYTF
few	TRBV6-6	TRBJ2-7	NA	TGTGCCAGCAGTCCCTTAGAGGGGATCTCCTACGAGCAGTACTTC	CASSPLEGISYEQYF
few	TRBV3-1	TRBJ2-7	NA	TGTGCCAGCAGCCAAGAGGACGAGCAGTACTTC	CASSQEDEQYF
NA	TRBV30	TRBJ1-2	NA	TGTGCCTGGAGTGCAGGATTTAACTATGGCTACACCTTC	CAWSAGFNYGYTF